Listed here is a single TCR beta chain. Its antigen is not identified. The data are from a study of cytomegalovirus exposure and HLA in healthy donors. The study's findings and limits: Among the CMV-associated chains, three were confirmed in vitro as specific for CMV antigens. In an earlier analysis, most TCR beta V segments were productive about 87% or about 30% of the time. Later analysis suggested links between common viral pathogens and several top significant clusters.

PCR amplification relied on 60 Vbeta primers (plus 13 Jbeta primers). Produced via immunoSEQ multiplex PCR; TCRdb's table is partial and in-frame only. Of 270,000 or so clones listed, approximately 90% are singletons. V was pared by 5 bases and J by 1 base, with 12 bases between. CDR3 length: 15 amino acids. Germline values: CDR1 SGHAT, CDR2 FQNNGV. The chain is built from TRBV11-2 and TRBJ1-3; D is possibly TRBD1 (6 bases). This TCR was sampled from a man aged 40-50 years in good health and CMV-seropositive. Sequenced sample: PBMCs. Written as DNA, the CDR3 is TGTGCCAGCAGCCCGGTGACAGGTTCTGGAAACACCATATATTTT. This sequence encodes CASSPVTGSGNTIYF. The variable domain in full, with the rest retrieved from reference TRBV11-2 and TRBJ1-3, is EAGVAQSPRYKIIEKRQSVAFWCNPISGHATLYWYQQILGQGPKLLIQFQNNGVVDDSQLPKDRFSAERLKGVDSTLKIQPAKLEDSAVYLCASSPVTGSGNTIYFGEGSWLTVV.